This T cell receptor beta chain stems from a study of shared clonotypes between healthy human individuals. Trimming left V 0 bases short and J 5 bases short, with 8 bases between. Germline values: CDR1 LGHNA, CDR2 YNFKEQ. The CDR3 consists of 13 residues. The method was immunoSEQ multiplex PCR; TCRdb's version includes in-frame clones alone and lacks a portion of them. The sample includes hundreds of thousands of clones, more than 70% of them seen just once. Sequencing input: memory CD4+ T cells sorted from blood. Subset given: CD45RA-negative fraction. The TCR was taken from a woman under 40 in good health. The chain uses TRBV4-2 and TRBJ2-7, with a weak D call TRBD2 (5 bases). The CDR3 nucleotides are TGTGCCAGCAGCCAAGAGATTAGCGACGAGCAGTACTTC. Amino acids: CASSQEISDEQYF.